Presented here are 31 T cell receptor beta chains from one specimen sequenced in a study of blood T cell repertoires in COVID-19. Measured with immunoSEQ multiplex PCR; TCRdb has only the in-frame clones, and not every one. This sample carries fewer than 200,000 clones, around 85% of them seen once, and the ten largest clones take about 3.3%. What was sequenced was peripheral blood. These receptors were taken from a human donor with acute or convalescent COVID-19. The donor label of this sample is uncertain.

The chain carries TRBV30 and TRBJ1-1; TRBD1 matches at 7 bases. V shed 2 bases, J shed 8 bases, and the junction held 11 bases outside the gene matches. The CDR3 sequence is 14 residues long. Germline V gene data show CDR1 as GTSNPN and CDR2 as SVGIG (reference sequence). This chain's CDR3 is CAWSKDRQGPEAFF. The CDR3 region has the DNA TGTGCCTGGAGTAAAGACCGACAGGGCCCCGAAGCTTTCTTT.

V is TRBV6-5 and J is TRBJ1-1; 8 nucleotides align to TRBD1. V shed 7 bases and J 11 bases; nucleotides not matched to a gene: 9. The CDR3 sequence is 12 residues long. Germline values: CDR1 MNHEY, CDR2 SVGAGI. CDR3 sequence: CASIPEDREAFF. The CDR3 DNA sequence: TGTGCCAGCATCCCAGAGGACAGGGAGGCTTTCTTT.

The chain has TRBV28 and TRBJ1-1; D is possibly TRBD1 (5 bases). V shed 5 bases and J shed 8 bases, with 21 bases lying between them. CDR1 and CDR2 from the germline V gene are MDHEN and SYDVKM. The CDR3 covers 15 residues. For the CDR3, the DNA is TGTGCCAGCAGTGAGTCCTTGGGAGGGGTCAACGAAGCTTTCTTT. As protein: CASSESLGGVNEAFF.

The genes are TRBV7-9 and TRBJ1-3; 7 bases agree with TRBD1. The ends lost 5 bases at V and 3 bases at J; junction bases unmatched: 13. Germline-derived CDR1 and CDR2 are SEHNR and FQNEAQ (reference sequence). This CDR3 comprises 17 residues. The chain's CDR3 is CASSPGPTGPGGNTIYF. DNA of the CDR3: TGTGCCAGCAGCCCAGGACCGACAGGGCCAGGTGGAAACACCATATATTTT.

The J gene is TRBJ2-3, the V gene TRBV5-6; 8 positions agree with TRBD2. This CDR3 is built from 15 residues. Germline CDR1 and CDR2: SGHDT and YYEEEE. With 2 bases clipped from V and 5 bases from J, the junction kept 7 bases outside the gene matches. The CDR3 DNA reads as TGTGCCAGCAGCTTTATCGGGGGGGCTGAAGATACGCAGTATTTT. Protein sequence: CASSFIGGAEDTQYF.

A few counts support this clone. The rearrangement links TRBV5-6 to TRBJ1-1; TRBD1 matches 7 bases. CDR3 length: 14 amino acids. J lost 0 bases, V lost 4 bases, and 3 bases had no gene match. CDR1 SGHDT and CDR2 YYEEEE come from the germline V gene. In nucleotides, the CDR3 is TGTGCCAGCAGCGCAGGGACAGTGAACACTGAAGCTTTCTTT. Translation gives CASSAGTVNTEAFF.

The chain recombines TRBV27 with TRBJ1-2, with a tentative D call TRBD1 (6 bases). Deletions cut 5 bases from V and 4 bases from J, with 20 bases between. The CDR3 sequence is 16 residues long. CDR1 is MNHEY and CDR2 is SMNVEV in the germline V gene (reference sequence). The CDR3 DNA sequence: TGTGCCAGCAGTCGTCAGGGGCGGCGCACGGGCTATGGCTACACCTTC. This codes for CASSRQGRRTGYGYTF.

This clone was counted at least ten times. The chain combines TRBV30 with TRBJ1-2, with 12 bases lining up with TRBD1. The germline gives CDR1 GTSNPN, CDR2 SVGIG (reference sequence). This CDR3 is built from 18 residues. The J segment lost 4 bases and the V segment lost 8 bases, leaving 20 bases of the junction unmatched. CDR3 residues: CAQRYPGTGGITFYGYTF. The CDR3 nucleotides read TGTGCCCAAAGGTACCCCGGGACAGGGGGCATAACTTTCTATGGCTACACCTTC.

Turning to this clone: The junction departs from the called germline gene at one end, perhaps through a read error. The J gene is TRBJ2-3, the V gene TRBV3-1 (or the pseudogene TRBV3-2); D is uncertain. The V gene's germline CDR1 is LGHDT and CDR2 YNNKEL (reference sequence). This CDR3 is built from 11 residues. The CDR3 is CASTSSETQYF. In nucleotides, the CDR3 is TGTGCCAGCACCTCCTCAGAAACGCAGTATTTT.

This CDR3 reads CASNIQGMAQPQHF. The CDR3 coding sequence is TGTGCCAGCAACATACAGGGAATGGCTCAGCCCCAGCATTTT. The chain is built from TRBV2 and TRBJ1-5, with D tentatively TRBD1 (6 bases). CDR1 is SNHLY and CDR2 is FYNNEI in the germline V gene. This CDR3 is built from 14 residues. The V gene lost 7 bases and the J gene lost 6 bases, with 16 bases spanning the gap.

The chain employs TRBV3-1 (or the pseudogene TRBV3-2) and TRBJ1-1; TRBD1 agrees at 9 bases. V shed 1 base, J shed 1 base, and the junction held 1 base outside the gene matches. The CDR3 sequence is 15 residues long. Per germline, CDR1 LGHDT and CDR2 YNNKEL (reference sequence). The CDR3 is CASSQGQGGNTEAFF. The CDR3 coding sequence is TGTGCCAGCAGCCAAGGACAGGGGGGGAACACTGAAGCTTTCTTT.

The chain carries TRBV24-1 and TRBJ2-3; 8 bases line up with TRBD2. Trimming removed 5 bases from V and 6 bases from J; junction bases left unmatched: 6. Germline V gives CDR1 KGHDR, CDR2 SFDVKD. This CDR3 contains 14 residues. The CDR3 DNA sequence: TGTGCCACCAGTGCCCATACGGGGGGGGATACGCAGTATTTT. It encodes CATSAHTGGDTQYF.

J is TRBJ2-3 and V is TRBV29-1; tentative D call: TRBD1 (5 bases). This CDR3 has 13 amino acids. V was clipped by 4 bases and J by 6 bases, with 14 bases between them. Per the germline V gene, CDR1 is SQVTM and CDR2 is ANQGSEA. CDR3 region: CSVAYQGGDTQYF. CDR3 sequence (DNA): TGCAGCGTTGCGTATCAGGGTGGGGATACGCAGTATTTT.

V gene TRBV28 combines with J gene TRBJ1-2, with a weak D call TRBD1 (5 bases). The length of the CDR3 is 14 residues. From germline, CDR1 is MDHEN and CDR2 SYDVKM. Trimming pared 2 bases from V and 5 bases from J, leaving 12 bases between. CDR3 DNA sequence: TGTGCCAGCAGTTTACGACAGACTGCTTATGGCTACACCTTC. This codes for CASSLRQTAYGYTF.

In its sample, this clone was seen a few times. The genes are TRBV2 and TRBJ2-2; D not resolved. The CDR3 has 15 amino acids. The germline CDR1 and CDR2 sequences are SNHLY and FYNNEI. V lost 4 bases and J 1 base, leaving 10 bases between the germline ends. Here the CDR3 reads CASSAISGNTGELFF. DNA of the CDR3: TGTGCCAGCAGTGCGATTTCGGGGAACACCGGGGAGCTGTTTTTT.

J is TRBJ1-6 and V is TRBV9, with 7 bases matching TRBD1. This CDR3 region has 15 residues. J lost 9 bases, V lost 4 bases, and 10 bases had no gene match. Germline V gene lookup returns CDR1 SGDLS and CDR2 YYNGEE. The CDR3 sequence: CASSLLDRESSPLHF. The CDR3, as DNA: TGTGCCAGCAGCCTCCTTGACAGGGAAAGTTCACCCCTCCACTTT.

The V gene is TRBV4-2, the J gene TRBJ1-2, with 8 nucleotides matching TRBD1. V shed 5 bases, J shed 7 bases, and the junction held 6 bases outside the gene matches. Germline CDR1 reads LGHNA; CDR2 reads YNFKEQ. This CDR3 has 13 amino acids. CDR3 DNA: TGTGCCAGCAGCTCATCAGACAGGGGTGGCTACACCTTC. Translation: CASSSSDRGGYTF.

The CDR3 coding sequence is TGTGCCAGCAGCTTAATCGGGAACACTGAAGCTTTCTTT. The encoded protein is CASSLIGNTEAFF. This rearrangement joins TRBV11-3 to TRBJ1-1; D gene uncertain. Germline CDR1 and CDR2: SGHNT and YENEEA. The CDR3 is 13 amino acids. V lost 2 bases to trimming and J lost 1 base, with 5 bases between them. The full variable domain, in which reference TRBV11-3 and TRBJ1-1 provide the parts outside the CDR3, is EAGVVQSPRYKIIEKKQPVAFWCNPISGHNTLYWYLQNLGQGPELLIRYENEEAVDDSQLPKDRFSAERLKGVDSTLKIQPAELGDSAVYLCASSLIGNTEAFFGQGTRLTVV.

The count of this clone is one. The DNA for the CDR3 is TGTGCCAGCAGCCATGGACAGTCAACCTCCTACGAGCAGTACTTC. This codes for CASSHGQSTSYEQYF. The gene calls are TRBV3-1 (or the pseudogene TRBV3-2) and TRBJ2-7, with D possibly TRBD1 on 6 matching bases. This CDR3 spans 15 amino acids. With 3 bases removed from V and 0 bases from J, the gap between germline ends came to 12 bases. CDR1 and CDR2 from the germline V gene are LGHDT and YNNKEL (reference sequence).

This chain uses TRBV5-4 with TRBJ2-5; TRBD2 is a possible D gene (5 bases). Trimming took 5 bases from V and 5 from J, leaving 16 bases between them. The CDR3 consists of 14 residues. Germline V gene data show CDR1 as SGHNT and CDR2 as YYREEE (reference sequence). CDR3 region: CASSSAGVRETQYF. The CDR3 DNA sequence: TGTGCCAGCAGTTCGGCCGGGGTTCGGGAGACCCAGTACTTC.

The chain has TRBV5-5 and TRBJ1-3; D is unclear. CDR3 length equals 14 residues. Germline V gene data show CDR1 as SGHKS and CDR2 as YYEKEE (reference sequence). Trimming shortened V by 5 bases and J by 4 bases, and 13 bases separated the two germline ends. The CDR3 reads CASRVGSLGNTIYF. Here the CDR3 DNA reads TGTGCCAGCAGAGTGGGGAGTTTGGGAAACACCATATATTTT.

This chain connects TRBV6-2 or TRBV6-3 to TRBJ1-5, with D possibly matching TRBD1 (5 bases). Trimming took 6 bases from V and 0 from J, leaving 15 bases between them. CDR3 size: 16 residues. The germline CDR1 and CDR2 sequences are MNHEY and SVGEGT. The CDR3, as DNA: TGTGCCAGCAGCAACAGAGGGGACTATAGCAATCAGCCCCAGCATTTT. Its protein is CASSNRGDYSNQPQHF.

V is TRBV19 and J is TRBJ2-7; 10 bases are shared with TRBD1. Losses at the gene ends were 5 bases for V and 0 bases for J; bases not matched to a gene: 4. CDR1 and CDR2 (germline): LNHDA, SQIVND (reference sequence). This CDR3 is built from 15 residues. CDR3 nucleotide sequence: TGTGCCAGTAGTTCCCGGACAGGGGGCTCCTACGAGCAGTACTTC. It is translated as CASSSRTGGSYEQYF.

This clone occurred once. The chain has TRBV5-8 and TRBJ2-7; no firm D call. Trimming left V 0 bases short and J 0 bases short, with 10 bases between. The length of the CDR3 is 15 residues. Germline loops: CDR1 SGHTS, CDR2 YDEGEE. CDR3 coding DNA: TGTGCCAGCAGCTTGGGCCCGTCTAGCTCCTACGAGCAGTACTTC. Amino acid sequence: CASSLGPSSSYEQYF.

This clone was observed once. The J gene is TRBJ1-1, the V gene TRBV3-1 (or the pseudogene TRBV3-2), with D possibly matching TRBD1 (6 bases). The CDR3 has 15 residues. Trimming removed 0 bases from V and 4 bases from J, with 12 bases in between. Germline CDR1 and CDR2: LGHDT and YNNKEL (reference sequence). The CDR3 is CASSQEGGTGTEAFF. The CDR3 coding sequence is TGTGCCAGCAGCCAAGAAGGGGGAACGGGCACTGAAGCTTTCTTT.

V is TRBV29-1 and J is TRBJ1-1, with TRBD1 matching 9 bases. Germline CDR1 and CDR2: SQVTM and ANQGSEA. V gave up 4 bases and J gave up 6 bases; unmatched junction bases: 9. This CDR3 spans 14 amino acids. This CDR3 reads CSVAYPGQGSEAFF. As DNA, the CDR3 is TGCAGCGTTGCATATCCGGGACAGGGCTCTGAAGCTTTCTTT. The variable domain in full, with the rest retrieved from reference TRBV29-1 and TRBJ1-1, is SAVISQKPSRDICQRGTSLTIQCQVDSQVTMMFWYRQQPGQSLTLIATANQGSEATYESGFVIDKFPISRPNLTFSTLTVSNMSPEDSSIYLCSVAYPGQGSEAFFGQGTRLTVV.

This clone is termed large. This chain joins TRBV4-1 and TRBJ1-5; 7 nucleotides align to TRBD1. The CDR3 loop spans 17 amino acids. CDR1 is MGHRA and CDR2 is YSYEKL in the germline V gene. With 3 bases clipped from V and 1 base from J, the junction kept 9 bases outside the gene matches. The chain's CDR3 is CASSHTTGRWSNQPQHF. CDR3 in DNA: TGCGCCAGCAGCCACACGACAGGGCGGTGGAGCAATCAGCCCCAGCATTTT.

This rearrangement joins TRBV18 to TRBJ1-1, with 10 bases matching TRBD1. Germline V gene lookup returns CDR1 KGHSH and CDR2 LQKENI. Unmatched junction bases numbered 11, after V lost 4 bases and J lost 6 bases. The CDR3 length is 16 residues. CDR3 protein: CASSLLGTGDGAEAFF. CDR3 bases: TGTGCCAGCTCACTTCTCGGGACAGGGGATGGGGCTGAAGCTTTCTTT.

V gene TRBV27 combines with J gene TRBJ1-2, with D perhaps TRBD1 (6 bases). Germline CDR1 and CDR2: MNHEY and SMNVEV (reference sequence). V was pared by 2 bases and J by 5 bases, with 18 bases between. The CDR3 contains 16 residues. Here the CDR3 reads CASSLRMGRGNYGYTF. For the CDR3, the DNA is TGTGCCAGCAGTTTAAGAATGGGCAGGGGAAATTATGGCTACACCTTC.

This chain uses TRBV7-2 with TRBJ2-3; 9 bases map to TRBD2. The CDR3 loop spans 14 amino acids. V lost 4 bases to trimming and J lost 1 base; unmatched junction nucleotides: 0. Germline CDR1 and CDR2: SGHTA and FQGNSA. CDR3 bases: TGTGCCAGCAGCTCTAGCGGGGGCACAGATACGCAGTATTTT. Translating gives CASSSSGGTDTQYF.

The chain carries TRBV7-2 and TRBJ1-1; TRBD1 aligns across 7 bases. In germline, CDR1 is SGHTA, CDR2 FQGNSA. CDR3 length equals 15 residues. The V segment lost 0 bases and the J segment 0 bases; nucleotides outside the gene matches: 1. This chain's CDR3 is CASSLATGVNTEAFF. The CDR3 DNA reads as TGTGCCAGCAGCTTAGCCACAGGGGTGAACACTGAAGCTTTCTTT. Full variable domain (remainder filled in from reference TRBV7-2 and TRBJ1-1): GAGVSQSPSNKVTEKGKDVELRCDPISGHTALYWYRQSLGQGLEFLIYFQGNSAPDKSGLPSDRFSAERTGGSVSTLTIQRTQQEDSAVYLCASSLATGVNTEAFFGQGTRLTVV.